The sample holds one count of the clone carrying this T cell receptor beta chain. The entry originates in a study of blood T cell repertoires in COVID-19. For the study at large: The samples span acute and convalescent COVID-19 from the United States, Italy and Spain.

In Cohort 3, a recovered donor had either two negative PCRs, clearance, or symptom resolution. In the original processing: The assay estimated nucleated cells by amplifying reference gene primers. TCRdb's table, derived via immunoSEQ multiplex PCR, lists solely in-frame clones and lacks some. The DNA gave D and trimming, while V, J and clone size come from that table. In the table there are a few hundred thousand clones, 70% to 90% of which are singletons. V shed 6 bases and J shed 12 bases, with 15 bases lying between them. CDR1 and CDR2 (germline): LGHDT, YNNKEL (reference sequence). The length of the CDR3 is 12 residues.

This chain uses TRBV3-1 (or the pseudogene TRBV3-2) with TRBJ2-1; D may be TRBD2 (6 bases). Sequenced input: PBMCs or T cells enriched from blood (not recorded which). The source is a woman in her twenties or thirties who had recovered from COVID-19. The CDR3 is CASSPRERVQFF. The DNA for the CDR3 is TGTGCCAGCAGTCCACGCGAGCGGGTGCAGTTCTTC.